Presented here are 5 T cell receptor beta chains from one specimen sequenced in a study of T cell repertoires in urothelial bladder cancer. The protocol was immunoSEQ multiplex PCR, while the TCRdb copy is restricted to in-frame clones and leaves out a portion. The sample lists around 12,000 clones, approximately 71% occurring once. Input material: tumor-infiltrating cells from bladder cancer. Receptors were obtained from a human donor with a benign inflammatory bladder lesion.

The V call is TRBV6-1, the J call TRBJ2-1; TRBD1 agrees at 7 bases. The CDR3 consists of 14 residues. Germline CDR1 is MNHNS and CDR2 is SASEGT. V lost 6 bases to trimming and J lost 3 bases; unmatched junction nucleotides: 5. CDR3 DNA: TGTGCCAGCAGGAGACAGGGCAACTACAATGAGCAGTTCTTC. Translation: CASRRQGNYNEQFF.

This CDR3 reads CASSFMFGYGYTF. DNA of the CDR3: TGTGCCAGCAGCTTCATGTTTGGCTATGGCTACACCTTC. The rearrangement joins TRBV7-9 to TRBJ1-2, with D unresolved. From germline, CDR1 is SEHNR and CDR2 FQNEAQ (reference sequence). The CDR3 runs to 13 residues. Deletions cut 3 bases from V and 4 bases from J, with 9 bases between.

The rearrangement uses TRBV5-1 and TRBJ2-3; D is uncertain. The CDR3 extends over 13 amino acids. Germline CDR1 is SGHRS and CDR2 is YFSETQ. V was trimmed by 0 bases and J by 1 base, leaving 3 bases between them. CDR3 DNA: TGCGCCAGCAGCTTGGCGGGCACAGATACGCAGTATTTT. It is translated as CASSLAGTDTQYF.

V is TRBV4-2 and J is TRBJ2-6; unclear D gene. Trimming removed 4 bases from V and 0 bases from J, with 13 bases in between. From germline, CDR1 is LGHNA and CDR2 YNFKEQ. The CDR3 has 17 residues. The CDR3 protein is CASSLDTSSSGANVLTF. CDR3 bases: TGTGCCAGCAGCCTTGACACCTCTAGCTCTGGGGCCAACGTCCTGACTTTC.

J is TRBJ2-5 and V is TRBV10-2, with TRBD2 matching over 12 bases. This CDR3 contains 13 residues. The V gene's germline CDR1 is WSHSY and CDR2 SAAADI. Germline trimming cut 7 bases from V and 5 bases from J; bases unmatched to any gene: 2. The CDR3 DNA reads as TGCGCCAGCAATGGACTAGCGGGGGAGACCCAGTACTTC. Its protein is CASNGLAGETQYF.